Each of the 14 T cell receptor beta chains below was sequenced from the same sample in a study of blood T cell repertoires in COVID-19. TCRdb's table, derived via immunoSEQ multiplex PCR, lists solely in-frame clones and lacks some. The sample comprises about 220,000 clones, approximately 85% of which are singletons, and roughly 2.2% rests with the top ten. Sample: peripheral blood. The receptors were sampled from a woman in her 70s with COVID-19, enrolled during active disease.

The sample holds one count of this clone. The CDR3 DNA reads as TGTGCCAGCAGCTTGTACAGGCAGCCCCCCTCCTACGAGCAGTACTTC. Translating gives CASSLYRQPPSYEQYF. The chain is built from TRBV5-6 and TRBJ2-7, with D maybe TRBD1 (5 bases). Trimming left V 1 base short and J 0 bases short, with 14 bases between. The CDR3 totals 16 residues. Germline assignment: CDR1 SGHDT and CDR2 YYEEEE. The variable domain in full, with the rest retrieved from reference TRBV5-6 and TRBJ2-7, is DAGVTQSPTHLIKTRGQQVTLRCSPKSGHDTVSWYQQALGQGPQFIFQYYEEEERQRGNFPDRFSGHQFPNYSSELNVNALLLGDSALYLCASSLYRQPPSYEQYFGPGTRLTVT.

V and J are TRBV9 and TRBJ2-1; 7 bases are shared with TRBD1. The V gene end was trimmed by 4 bases and the J gene end by 0 bases; junction bases not matched to a gene: 4. In germline, CDR1 is SGDLS, CDR2 YYNGEE. The CDR3 length is 15 residues. The chain's CDR3 is CASSPGQNSYNEQFF. The CDR3 region has the DNA TGTGCCAGCAGCCCGGGACAGAACTCCTACAATGAGCAGTTCTTC.

The chain links TRBV7-2 to TRBJ1-1; TRBD1 aligns across 8 bases. With V trimmed by 5 bases and J by 5 bases, 7 bases remained unmatched. The CDR3 sequence is 14 residues long. Germline CDR1 and CDR2: SGHTA and FQGNSA. The CDR3 sequence: CASSPWTGLTEAFF. CDR3 DNA: TGTGCCAGCAGCCCTTGGACAGGGCTGACTGAAGCTTTCTTT.

This clone was detected only once. The chain employs TRBV4-1 and TRBJ2-7; 11 bases line up with TRBD2. Germline CDR1 is MGHRA and CDR2 is YSYEKL. Trimming took 5 bases from V and 4 from J; bases not matched to a gene: 7. This CDR3 is 15 amino acids long. In nucleotides, the CDR3 is TGCGCCAGCAGCACACTAGCGGGGGCTAAGTACGAGCAGTACTTC. Encoded protein: CASSTLAGAKYEQYF.

J is TRBJ2-7 and V is TRBV30, with 8 bases matching TRBD1. This CDR3 spans 15 amino acids. J was trimmed by 3 bases and V by 3 bases; bases with no gene match: 10. Germline CDR1 reads GTSNPN; CDR2 reads SVGIG (reference sequence). The CDR3 protein is CAWRGGQDPNYEQYF. Here the CDR3 DNA reads TGTGCCTGGAGAGGGGGACAGGACCCAAACTACGAGCAGTACTTC.

The chain combines TRBV19 with TRBJ1-2; D is ambiguous. V shed 3 bases and J shed 1 base, with 12 bases lying between them. Germline V gene lookup returns CDR1 LNHDA and CDR2 SQIVND (reference sequence). The CDR3 loop spans 15 amino acids. Here the CDR3 DNA reads TGTGCCAGTAGTATCCTCGGTGCGAATAACTATGGCTACACCTTC. Protein: CASSILGANNYGYTF.

In regard to this clone: The junction departs from germline at one end; a sequencing error may be responsible. The chain employs TRBV6-2 or TRBV6-3 and TRBJ2-3; 10 bases align to TRBD2. CDR1 and CDR2 (germline): MNHEY, SVGEGT. This CDR3 has 15 residues. In nucleotides, the CDR3 is TGTACCAGCAGTTACTCGGCTAGCGGGAGCGATACGCAGTATTTT. It translates to CTSSYSASGSDTQYF.

The chain couples TRBV27 to TRBJ1-1; the D gene is possibly TRBD1 (5 bases). CDR1 is MNHEY and CDR2 is SMNVEV in the germline V gene (reference sequence). The CDR3 length is 13 residues. V gave up 5 bases and J gave up 1 base, with 8 bases separating them. The CDR3 sequence: CASSGAKNTEAFF. CDR3 nucleotide sequence: TGTGCCAGCAGTGGGGCCAAGAACACTGAAGCTTTCTTT.

The CDR3 sequence is CASSIYQGRLSGANVLTF. CDR3 sequence (DNA): TGTGCCAGTAGTATATACCAGGGCAGGCTCTCTGGGGCCAACGTCCTGACTTTC. This chain connects TRBV19 to TRBJ2-6; possibly TRBD1 for D (5 bases). V lost 2 bases and J lost 0, with 14 bases in between. Germline CDR1 and CDR2: LNHDA and SQIVND (reference sequence). The CDR3 contains 18 residues.

J is TRBJ2-7 and V is TRBV6-5; maybe TRBD1 (5 bases). This CDR3 has 15 residues. With 2 bases removed from V and 3 bases from J, the gap between germline ends came to 14 bases. CDR1 is MNHEY, CDR2 SVGAGI, per germline. The CDR3 nucleotides read TGTGCCAGCAGTTACCAAACAGGTTGGGACTACGAGCAGTACTTC. This sequence encodes CASSYQTGWDYEQYF.

The chain combines TRBV29-1 with TRBJ1-2, with 8 bases fitting TRBD1. The CDR3 runs 14 residues. CDR1 and CDR2 from the germline V gene are SQVTM and ANQGSEA. The trim removed 3 bases at V and 4 bases at J, leaving 7 bases unmatched. The CDR3 protein is CSVEAGGLGYGYTF. CDR3 DNA sequence: TGCAGCGTTGAGGCAGGGGGCTTAGGCTATGGCTACACCTTC.

V is TRBV3-1 (or the pseudogene TRBV3-2) and J is TRBJ2-1; D is possibly TRBD2 (5 bases). Trimming removed 5 bases from V and 9 bases from J, with 17 bases in between. Germline V gene data show CDR1 as LGHDT and CDR2 as YNNKEL (reference sequence). This CDR3 spans 14 amino acids. The CDR3 DNA reads as TGTGCCAGCAGCTACTCCGTCCGGGGAAGTGAGCAGTTCTTC. Its translation is CASSYSVRGSEQFF.

The chain recombines TRBV6-5 with TRBJ2-1; 8 bases line up with TRBD1. CDR1 and CDR2 (germline): MNHEY, SVGAGI. This CDR3 is built from 15 residues. V shed 6 bases, J shed 5 bases, and the junction held 9 bases outside the gene matches. CDR3 loop: CASRRTGTLHNEQFF. As DNA, the CDR3 is TGTGCCAGCAGACGGACAGGGACTTTACACAATGAGCAGTTCTTC.

The chain couples TRBV19 to TRBJ1-1; no clear D gene. The V end lost 4 bases, the J end lost 3 bases, and 12 bases lay between the germline ends. This CDR3 contains 14 residues. The germline gives CDR1 LNHDA, CDR2 SQIVND (reference sequence). CDR3 nucleotide sequence: TGTGCCAGTAGTACGGGGTTCACTCACACTGAAGCTTTCTTT. As protein: CASSTGFTHTEAFF.